A selection of T cell receptor beta chains follows, all from one sample in a study of T cells after yellow fever vaccination. MiXCR was run by TCRdb on the 5' RACE reads, yielding one entry per CDR3 protein. There are over 300,000 distinct CDR3 sequences in the sample; more than 3% occur only once, and less than 25% lies in the top ten. The starting material was PBMCs, obtained on the day of the yellow fever booster vaccination. These receptors all stem from a man younger than 35 who received the YFV17D yellow fever vaccine. The CDR3 runs from the conserved cysteine through the conserved F or W. The D gene is left open where the match is weak. Only part of the rows carry a size: once, few, many, or a class if the clone is expanded.

V gene: TRBV21-1; D gene: NA; clone size: NA; CDR3 length: 13; J gene: TRBJ1-5; CDR3 protein: CASSKYLGQPQHF; CDR3 DNA: TGTGCCAGCAGCAAATATTTGGGGCAGCCCCAGCATTTT
V gene: TRBV11-2; D gene: TRBD1; clone size: few; CDR3 length: 16; J gene: TRBJ1-6; CDR3 protein: CASSFPGDRVYSPLHF; CDR3 DNA: TGTGCCAGCAGCTTCCCCGGGGACAGGGTATATTCACCCCTCCACTTT
V gene: TRBV20-1; D gene: NA; clone size: NA; CDR3 length: 12; J gene: TRBJ2-5; CDR3 protein: CSASRTEGTQYF; CDR3 DNA: TGCAGTGCTAGTCGGACAGAAGGGACCCAGTACTTC
V gene: TRBV4-3; D gene: NA; clone size: NA; CDR3 length: 16; J gene: TRBJ2-2; CDR3 protein: CASSPEGGQNTGELFF; CDR3 DNA: TGCGCCAGCAGCCCAGAGGGGGGACAGAACACCGGGGAGCTGTTTTTT
V gene: TRBV7-9; D gene: TRBD2; clone size: many; CDR3 length: 15; J gene: TRBJ2-1; CDR3 protein: CASSPLAGSSNEQFF; CDR3 DNA: TGTGCCAGCAGCCCCCTAGCGGGCTCTTCCAATGAGCAGTTCTTC
V gene: TRBV7-2; D gene: NA; clone size: many; CDR3 length: 14; J gene: TRBJ2-7; CDR3 protein: CASSAHGQSYEQYF; CDR3 DNA: TGTGCCAGCAGCGCCCACGGACAGAGCTACGAGCAGTACTTC
V gene: TRBV7-2; D gene: NA; clone size: NA; CDR3 length: 15; J gene: TRBJ1-3; CDR3 protein: CASSPGRFSGNTIYF; CDR3 DNA: TGTGCCAGCAGCCCCGGACGGTTCTCTGGAAACACCATATATTTT
V gene: TRBV7-9; D gene: TRBD2; clone size: many; CDR3 length: 13; J gene: TRBJ2-5; CDR3 protein: CASSAGGSETQYF; CDR3 DNA: TGTGCCAGCAGCGCGGGGGGTTCGGAGACCCAGTACTTC
V gene: TRBV5-1; D gene: NA; clone size: many; CDR3 length: 16; J gene: TRBJ2-7; CDR3 protein: CASSLFAGGRSYEQYF; CDR3 DNA: TGCGCCAGCAGCTTGTTTGCCGGGGGCAGGTCCTACGAGCAGTACTTC
V gene: TRBV7-9; D gene: TRBD1; clone size: NA; CDR3 length: 15; J gene: TRBJ2-3; CDR3 protein: CASSSGGSDTDTQYF; CDR3 DNA: TGTGCCAGCAGCTCAGGGGGATCAGACACAGATACGCAGTATTTT
V gene: TRBV6-5; D gene: NA; clone size: few; CDR3 length: 15; J gene: TRBJ1-2; CDR3 protein: CASSFREGGFYGYTF; CDR3 DNA: TGTGCCAGCAGTTTCAGGGAAGGGGGATTCTATGGCTACACCTTC
V gene: TRBV5-1; D gene: NA; clone size: many; CDR3 length: 17; J gene: TRBJ2-7; CDR3 protein: CASSSNRDVGSSYEQYF; CDR3 DNA: TGCGCCAGCAGCTCCAACAGGGACGTTGGAAGCTCCTACGAGCAGTACTTC
V gene: TRBV5-1; D gene: NA; clone size: few; CDR3 length: 14; J gene: TRBJ1-2; CDR3 protein: CASSPEGRSGGYTF; CDR3 DNA: TGCGCCAGCAGCCCGGAAGGGCGTTCCGGTGGCTACACCTTC
V gene: TRBV18; D gene: TRBD1; clone size: few; CDR3 length: 15; J gene: TRBJ2-5; CDR3 protein: CASSQGTGGGETQYF; CDR3 DNA: TGTGCCAGCTCACAAGGGACAGGGGGCGGAGAGACCCAGTACTTC
V gene: TRBV9; D gene: NA; clone size: many; CDR3 length: 15; J gene: TRBJ2-2; CDR3 protein: CASSVSRGDTGELFF; CDR3 DNA: TGTGCCAGCAGCGTCTCCAGGGGCGACACCGGGGAGCTGTTTTTT
V gene: TRBV10-3; D gene: TRBD1; clone size: many; CDR3 length: 14; J gene: TRBJ2-5; CDR3 protein: CAITPGQGQETQYF; CDR3 DNA: TGTGCCATCACTCCGGGACAGGGGCAAGAGACCCAGTACTTC
V gene: TRBV29-1; D gene: NA; clone size: many; CDR3 length: 14; J gene: TRBJ2-5; CDR3 protein: CSVGPRGAGETQYF; CDR3 DNA: TGCAGCGTTGGGCCCCGGGGGGCCGGAGAGACCCAGTACTTC
V gene: TRBV7-2; D gene: NA; clone size: many; CDR3 length: 16; J gene: TRBJ2-4; CDR3 protein: CASSLDEAIAKNIQYF; CDR3 DNA: TGTGCCAGCAGCTTAGATGAGGCCATAGCCAAAAACATTCAGTACTTC
V gene: TRBV20-1; D gene: NA; clone size: few; CDR3 length: 14; J gene: TRBJ2-7; CDR3 protein: CSARKALSSYEQYF; CDR3 DNA: TGCAGTGCTAGAAAGGCCTTAAGCTCCTACGAGCAGTACTTC
V gene: TRBV27; D gene: TRBD2; clone size: many; CDR3 length: 15; J gene: TRBJ2-3; CDR3 protein: CASSLFTSGTDTQYF; CDR3 DNA: TGTGCCAGCAGTTTATTCACTAGCGGCACAGATACGCAGTATTTT
V gene: TRBV12-3/TRBV12-4; D gene: NA; clone size: many; CDR3 length: 15; J gene: TRBJ1-3; CDR3 protein: CASTLRGHSGNTIYF; CDR3 DNA: TGTGCCAGCACCCTCCGGGGGCACTCTGGAAACACCATATATTTT
V gene: TRBV20-1; D gene: NA; clone size: many; CDR3 length: 14; J gene: TRBJ2-5; CDR3 protein: CSARDLQRRETQYF; CDR3 DNA: TGCAGTGCTAGAGATCTCCAGCGGAGAGAGACCCAGTACTTC